One and the same sample provided the 18 T cell receptor beta chains below, sequenced in a study of Graves' ophthalmopathy and Graves' hyperthyroidism. Amplifying from RNA transcripts, the study obtained TCR beta CDR3 regions. Amplification began with first-round RT-PCR using HTBI primers, then second-round multiplex PCR was performed. TCRdb analysed the multiplex PCR reads with MiXCR anew, one entry per CDR3 protein. This repertoire shows 220,000 or so distinct CDR3 sequences, roughly a fifth found once; its top ten account for around two fifths. The sequenced sample consisted of peripheral blood. The source of these receptors is a woman in her fifties or sixties with Graves' ophthalmopathy.

The sample holds a few counts of this clonotype. DNA of the CDR3: TGTGCCAGCAGGACTTTCTTCGCGGGGTCCTCACAAGAGACCCAGTACTTC. Amino acid sequence: CASRTFFAGSSQETQYF. V usage is TRBV6-2 or TRBV6-3 and J usage is TRBJ2-5; D possibly corresponds to TRBD2 (6 bases). Germline V gives CDR1 MNHEY, CDR2 SVGEGT. The CDR3 length is 17 residues. V shed 6 bases and J shed 2 bases, with 22 bases lying between them.

This clonotype was seen ten or more times. The chain joins TRBV6-1 to TRBJ2-3, with 10 bases that match TRBD1. The CDR3 has 17 amino acids. Losses at the gene ends were 4 bases for V and 1 base for J; bases not matched to a gene: 8. Germline values: CDR1 MNHNS, CDR2 SASEGT. The CDR3 region has the DNA TGTGCCAGCAGTGGCCTGACAGGGGGCGAAGGCACAGATACGCAGTATTTT. It specifies CASSGLTGGEGTDTQYF.

This clonotype occurred many times. This chain links TRBV12-3 or TRBV12-4 with TRBJ1-5; D is uncertain. This CDR3 is built from 13 residues. V was clipped by 8 bases and J by 2 bases, with 10 bases between them. CDR3 bases: TGTGCCAGCTTCGAAGTCGGCAATCAGCCCCAGCATTTT. Translated, it gives CASFEVGNQPQHF.

The chain recombines TRBV2 with TRBJ1-1; 7 nucleotides line up with TRBD1. Germline CDR1 reads SNHLY; CDR2 reads FYNNEI. The V and J ends lost 8 bases and 0 bases, in that order; junction bases with no gene match: 3. The CDR3 runs 13 residues. The CDR3 sequence: CASDRAVNTEAFF. The CDR3 DNA reads TGTGCCAGCGACAGGGCCGTGAACACTGAAGCTTTCTTT.

The chain has TRBV20-1 and TRBJ2-5; 11 nucleotides line up with TRBD1. CDR1 is DFQATT, CDR2 SNEGSKA, per germline (reference sequence). V trimming: 4 bases; J trimming: 5 bases; junction bases outside the gene matches: 9. The CDR3 is 15 amino acids. Here the CDR3 reads CSATRRTGGSETQYF. DNA for the CDR3: TGCAGTGCTACCAGGAGGACAGGGGGCAGTGAGACCCAGTACTTC.

This clonotype was detected many times. The V gene is TRBV5-1, the J gene TRBJ1-6, with a possible D match to TRBD1 (6 bases). The ends were cut back, 4 bases at V and 7 bases at J, with 15 bases in the middle. The CDR3 covers 15 residues. Germline CDR1 is SGHRS and CDR2 is YFSETQ. The CDR3 sequence: CASSEQGGSNSPLHF. Written as DNA, the CDR3 is TGCGCCAGCAGCGAACAGGGAGGGAGCAATTCACCCCTCCACTTT.

This clonotype was counted ten times or more. This chain joins TRBV14 and TRBJ1-2; D gene unclear. Germline V lookup: CDR1 SGHDN, CDR2 FVKESK. Trimming stripped 1 base from V and 8 bases from J, with 8 bases between. This CDR3 comprises 12 residues. CDR3 nucleotides: TGTGCCAGCAGCCAAGCGCCACCCGGCTACACCTTC. Encoded protein: CASSQAPPGYTF.

This clonotype was observed many times. The chain carries TRBV29-1 and TRBJ1-5, with no clear D. The length of the CDR3 is 12 residues. Germline assignment: CDR1 SQVTM and CDR2 ANQGSEA. The CDR3 DNA is TGCAGTCCGCACGCGGGCAATCAGCCCCAGCATTTT. Translating it yields CSPHAGNQPQHF.

This clonotype was picked up many times. The chain recombines TRBV12-3 or TRBV12-4 with TRBJ2-7; maybe TRBD1 (5 bases). The CDR3 is 13 amino acids. V lost 6 bases, J lost 1 base, and 10 bases lay in between. CDR3 DNA sequence: TGTGCCAGCAGGGGGCGCCAGTCCTACGAGCAGTACTTC. Encoded protein: CASRGRQSYEQYF.

This clonotype was recorded many times. The gene calls are TRBV12-3 or TRBV12-4 and TRBJ2-5, with 12 bases lining up with TRBD2. V lost 5 bases, J lost 4 bases, and 8 bases stayed unmatched. This CDR3 is built from 16 residues. The CDR3 DNA reads as TGTGCCAGCAGTCAGACTAGCGGGAGCTGGCGAGAGACCCAGTACTTC. Translating gives CASSQTSGSWRETQYF.

The J gene is TRBJ1-1, the V gene TRBV18, with D possibly matching TRBD1 (5 bases). Trimming stripped 6 bases from V and 1 base from J, with 12 bases between. CDR3 size: 14 residues. Germline lookup yields CDR1 KGHSH and CDR2 LQKENI. The CDR3: CASSQQAGNTEAFF. CDR3 nucleotide sequence: TGTGCCAGCTCTCAACAGGCGGGGAACACTGAAGCTTTCTTT.

This clonotype is a singleton in its sample. The rearrangement joins TRBV15 to TRBJ1-1, with a possible D match to TRBD1 (5 bases). CDR1 is LNHNV and CDR2 is YYDKDF in the germline V gene (reference sequence). This CDR3 spans 17 amino acids. Trimming left V 1 base short and J 0 bases short, with 15 bases between. The CDR3 reads CATSRGVSAGMNTEAFF. CDR3 sequence (DNA): TGTGCCACCAGCAGAGGCGTGTCGGCAGGGATGAACACTGAAGCTTTCTTT.

The V and J genes are TRBV24-1 and TRBJ2-2, with D hard to call. Germline V gene sequence: CDR1 KGHDR, CDR2 SFDVKD. The V end lost 11 bases, the J end lost 0 bases, and 15 bases lay between the germline ends. The CDR3 runs to 15 residues. CDR3 nucleotides: TGTGCCAGCACTCCTGGGTACTCGAACACCGGGGAGCTGTTTTTT. Protein sequence: CASTPGYSNTGELFF.

V gene TRBV6-5 combines with J gene TRBJ2-2; 9 bases line up with TRBD1. This CDR3 is 15 amino acids long. Germline lookup yields CDR1 MNHEY and CDR2 SVGAGI. V lost 2 bases, J lost 5 bases, and 3 bases stayed unmatched. In DNA, the CDR3 is TGTGCCAGCAGTTACCGCGGACAGGGGACCGGGGAGCTGTTTTTT. Encoded protein: CASSYRGQGTGELFF.

V and J are TRBV2 and TRBJ2-7; D is uncertain. Germline V lookup: CDR1 SNHLY, CDR2 FYNNEI. V lost 3 bases and J 7 bases, leaving 4 bases between the germline ends. The CDR3 extends over 10 amino acids. As DNA, the CDR3 is TGTGCCAGCAGTGATTTAGAGCAGTACTTC. Translating gives CASSDLEQYF.

This clonotype was seen once. The chain carries TRBV7-3 and TRBJ1-3; tentative D call: TRBD1 (5 bases). CDR1 and CDR2 (germline): SGHTA, FQGTGA. This CDR3 region has 15 residues. Trimming stripped 6 bases from V and 4 bases from J, with 16 bases between. The CDR3 sequence: CASRPSWDPGNTIYF. The DNA for the CDR3 is TGTGCCAGCAGGCCCAGTTGGGACCCCGGAAACACCATATATTTT.

This clonotype was seen many times. J is TRBJ1-1 and V is TRBV4-1; tentatively, D is TRBD1 (5 bases). Germline lookup yields CDR1 MGHRA and CDR2 YSYEKL. The length of the CDR3 is 15 residues. The V and J ends lost 6 bases and 0 bases respectively, with 14 bases between them. The CDR3 DNA sequence: TGCGCCAGCAGACCACCTGGGGCACTGAACACTGAAGCTTTCTTT. Its protein product is CASRPPGALNTEAFF.

For this clonotype: At one end, the junction sequence differs from germline, possibly due to a read error. The J gene is TRBJ2-7, the V gene TRBV4-1; no reliable D call. The length of the CDR3 is 13 residues. Germline V CDR1 and CDR2: MGHRA, YSYEKL. Written as DNA, the CDR3 is TGCGCCAGCAGCCTAGTCCTTAGAAGCGAGCAGTCCTTC. Translating gives CASSLVLRSEQSF.